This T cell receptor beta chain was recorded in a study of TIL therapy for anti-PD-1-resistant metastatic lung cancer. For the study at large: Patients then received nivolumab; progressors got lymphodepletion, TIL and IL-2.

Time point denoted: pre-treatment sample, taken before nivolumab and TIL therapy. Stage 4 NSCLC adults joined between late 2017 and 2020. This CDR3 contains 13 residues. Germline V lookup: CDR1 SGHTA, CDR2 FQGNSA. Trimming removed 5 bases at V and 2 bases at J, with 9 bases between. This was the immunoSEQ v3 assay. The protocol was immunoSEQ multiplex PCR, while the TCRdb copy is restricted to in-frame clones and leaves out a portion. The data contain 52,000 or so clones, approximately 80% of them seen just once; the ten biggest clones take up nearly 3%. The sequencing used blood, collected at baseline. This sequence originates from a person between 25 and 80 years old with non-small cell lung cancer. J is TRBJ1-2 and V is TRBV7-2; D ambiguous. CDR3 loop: CASSREENYGYTF. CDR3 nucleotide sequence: TGTGCCAGCAGCCGCGAGGAAAACTATGGCTACACCTTC. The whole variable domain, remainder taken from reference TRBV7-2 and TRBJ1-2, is GAGVSQSPSNKVTEKGKDVELRCDPISGHTALYWYRQSLGQGLEFLIYFQGNSAPDKSGLPSDRFSAERTGGSVSTLTIQRTQQEDSAVYLCASSREENYGYTFGSGTRLTVV.